The 7 T cell receptor beta chains listed next were all sequenced from one sample in a study of post-analysis software for immune sequencing data. Points from the study as a whole: With TRBV5-6, TRBV5-1 and TRBV20-1 included, about 5 TRBV segments were more frequent in patients than in controls.

Unique molecular identifiers featured in each of the TCR beta cDNA libraries. TCRdb processed the PCR reads anew with MiXCR; each CDR3 protein has one entry. The profile shows more than 450,000 distinct CDR3 sequences, 30% to 40% of them singletons. These receptors have no known antigen. Input material: blood. The source of these receptors is a girl aged 2 to 17 with multiple sclerosis.

This clonotype was counted a few times. The chain is built from TRBV4-2 and TRBJ2-3; 16 nucleotides line up with TRBD2. This CDR3 region has 19 residues. Germline V gene sequence: CDR1 LGHNA, CDR2 YNFKEQ. J was trimmed by 0 bases and V by 4 bases; bases with no gene match: 7. The CDR3 DNA is TGTGCCAGCAGCCGGGGGGGACTAGCGGGGGGGCGTAGCACAGATACGCAGTATTTT. It encodes CASSRGGLAGGRSTDTQYF.

There are a few counts of this clonotype. V and J are TRBV24-1 and TRBJ2-1, with 9 nucleotides matching TRBD2. The CDR3 is 16 residues long. Trimming at V came to 4 bases and at J to 5 bases, leaving 8 bases not matched to a gene. Germline values: CDR1 KGHDR, CDR2 SFDVKD. The chain's CDR3 is CATSDPNSGGDNEQFF. The CDR3 nucleotides are TGTGCCACCAGTGACCCGAATAGCGGGGGTGACAATGAGCAGTTCTTC.

A few counts support this clonotype. The rearrangement joins TRBV3-1 to TRBJ2-5; D is perhaps TRBD2 (6 bases). CDR1 and CDR2 from the germline V gene are LGHDT and YNNKEL (reference sequence). The V gene lost 10 bases and the J gene lost 2 bases, with 17 bases spanning the gap. This CDR3 comprises 14 residues. The CDR3 nucleotides are TGTGCCACCGAGGGGCGGGGAATTCAAGAGACCCAGTACTTC. It yields the protein CATEGRGIQETQYF.

The chain is built from TRBV11-2 and TRBJ2-2; 8 positions agree with TRBD1. The CDR3 runs to 15 residues. The ends lost 5 bases at V and 6 bases at J; junction bases unmatched: 8. From germline, CDR1 is SGHAT and CDR2 FQNNGV. The CDR3 sequence is CASSPRTGIAGELFF. CDR3 DNA sequence: TGTGCCAGCAGCCCCCGGACAGGGATAGCCGGGGAGCTGTTTTTT. Combining the CDR3 with reference TRBV11-2 and TRBJ2-2 gives the whole variable domain EAGVAQSPRYKIIEKRQSVAFWCNPISGHATLYWYQQILGQGPKLLIQFQNNGVVDDSQLPKDRFSAERLKGVDSTLKIQPAKLEDSAVYLCASSPRTGIAGELFFGEGSRLTVL.

V and J are TRBV20-1 and TRBJ2-7, with a weak D call TRBD2 (7 bases). Germline-derived CDR1 and CDR2 are DFQATT and SNEGSKA (reference sequence). V dropped 0 bases and J dropped 3 bases, with 18 bases sitting between them. The CDR3 runs 16 residues. The CDR3 sequence is CSARENGGLGIYEQYF. CDR3 coding DNA: TGCAGTGCTAGAGAGAACGGGGGGCTAGGGATCTACGAGCAGTACTTC.

The rearrangement links TRBV7-9 to TRBJ1-4; the match to TRBD1 covers 7 bases. Per the germline V gene, CDR1 is SEHNR and CDR2 is FQNEAQ (reference sequence). Trimming cost V 4 bases and J 5 bases; bases outside gene matches: 7. The CDR3 has 15 amino acids. In DNA, the CDR3 is TGTGCCAGCAGCTCGCCGGGACAGACGAATGAAAAACTGTTTTTT. Encoded protein: CASSSPGQTNEKLFF.

This chain connects TRBV5-4 to TRBJ2-2, with a possible D match to TRBD1 (5 bases). V was shortened by 0 bases and J by 5 bases, with 11 bases between the two germline ends. Germline-derived CDR1 and CDR2 are SGHNT and YYREEE (reference sequence). The CDR3 extends over 15 amino acids. For the CDR3, the DNA is TGTGCCAGCAGCTTGGGAGGACATTCAACCGGGGAGCTGTTTTTT. It is translated as CASSLGGHSTGELFF.